The entry below describes one T cell receptor beta chain. Its matching antigen is unknown. J lost 1 base, V lost 4 bases, and 6 bases had no gene match. CDR3 length equals 16 residues. Germline CDR1 reads SNHLY; CDR2 reads FYNNEI. Vbeta (60) and Jbeta (13) primers were used in the PCR. Clones were sequenced by immunoSEQ multiplex PCR, and TCRdb holds only the in-frame ones, with some missing. The specimen's table records approximately 170,000 clones. This entry belongs to a study of cytomegalovirus exposure and HLA in healthy donors. Study findings and constraints: Reported findings show TCR beta sequences accurately forecast HLA-A and HLA-B alleles in most subjects. It was taken for granted in presence/absence analyses that sequencing depth across donors was roughly uniform. There were 150 or so TCR beta chains listed as cytomegalovirus-associated.

This chain links TRBV2 with TRBJ1-4, with 7 bases identical to TRBD1. Sequenced: PBMCs. The origin of this receptor is a woman between 18 and 30 years old in good health and CMV-seropositive. The CDR3 is CASSGGRGRTNEKLFF. As DNA, the CDR3 is TGTGCCAGCAGTGGGGGCAGGGGGAGAACTAATGAAAAACTGTTTTTT.